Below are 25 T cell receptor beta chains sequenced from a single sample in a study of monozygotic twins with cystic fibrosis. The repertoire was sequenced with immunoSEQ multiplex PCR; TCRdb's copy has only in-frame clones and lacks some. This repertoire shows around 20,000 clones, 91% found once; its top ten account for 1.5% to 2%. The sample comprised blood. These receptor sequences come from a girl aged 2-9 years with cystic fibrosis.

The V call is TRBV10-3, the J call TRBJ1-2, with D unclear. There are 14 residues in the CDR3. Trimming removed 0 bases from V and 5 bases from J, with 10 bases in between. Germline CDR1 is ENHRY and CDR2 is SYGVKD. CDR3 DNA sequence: TGTGCCATCAGTGAGTCGTGGACGGATTATGGCTACACCTTC. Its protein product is CAISESWTDYGYTF.

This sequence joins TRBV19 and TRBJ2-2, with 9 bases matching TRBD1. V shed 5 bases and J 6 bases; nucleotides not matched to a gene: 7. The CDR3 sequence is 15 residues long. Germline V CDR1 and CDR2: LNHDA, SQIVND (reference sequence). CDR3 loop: CASSPTGGRAGELFF. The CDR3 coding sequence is TGTGCCAGTAGTCCGACAGGGGGGAGAGCCGGGGAGCTGTTTTTT.

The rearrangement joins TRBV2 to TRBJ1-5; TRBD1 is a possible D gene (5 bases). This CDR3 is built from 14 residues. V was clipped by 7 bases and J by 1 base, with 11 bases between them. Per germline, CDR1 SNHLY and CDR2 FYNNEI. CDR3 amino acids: CASNQGLSNQPQHF. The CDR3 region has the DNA TGTGCCAGCAATCAGGGACTGAGCAATCAGCCCCAGCATTTT. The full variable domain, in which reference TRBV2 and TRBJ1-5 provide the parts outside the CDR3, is EPEVTQTPSHQVTQMGQEVILRCVPISNHLYFYWYRQILGQKVEFLVSFYNNEISEKSEIFDDQFSVERPDGSNFTLKIRSTKLEDSAMYFCASNQGLSNQPQHFGDGTRLSIL.

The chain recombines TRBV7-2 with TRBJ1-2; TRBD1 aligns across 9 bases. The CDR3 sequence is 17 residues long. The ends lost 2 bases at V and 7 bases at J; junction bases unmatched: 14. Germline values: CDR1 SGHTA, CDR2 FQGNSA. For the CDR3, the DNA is TGTGCCAGCAGCTTACCGTACAGGGGGCGTAATTCTTCTGGCTACACCTTC. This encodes CASSLPYRGRNSSGYTF.

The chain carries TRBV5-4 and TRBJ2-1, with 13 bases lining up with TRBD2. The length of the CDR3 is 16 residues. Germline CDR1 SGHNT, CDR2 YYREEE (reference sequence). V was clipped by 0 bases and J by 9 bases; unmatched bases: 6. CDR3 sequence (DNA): TGTGCCAGCAGCTTGGGGGGACTAGCGGGAAGGGGTGAGCAGTTCTTC. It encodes CASSLGGLAGRGEQFF.

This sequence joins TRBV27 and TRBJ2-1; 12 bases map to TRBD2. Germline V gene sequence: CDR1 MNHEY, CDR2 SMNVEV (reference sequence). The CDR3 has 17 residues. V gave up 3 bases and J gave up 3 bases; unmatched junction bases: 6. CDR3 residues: CASSLLTSGRIYNEQFF. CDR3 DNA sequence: TGTGCCAGCAGTTTGCTGACTAGCGGGAGAATCTACAATGAGCAGTTCTTC.

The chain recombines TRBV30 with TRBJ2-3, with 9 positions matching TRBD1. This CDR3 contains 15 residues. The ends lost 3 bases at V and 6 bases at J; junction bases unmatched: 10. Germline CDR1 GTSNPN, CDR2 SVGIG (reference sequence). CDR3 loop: CAWRSETGGSDTQYF. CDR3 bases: TGTGCCTGGAGATCCGAGACAGGGGGATCGGATACGCAGTATTTT.

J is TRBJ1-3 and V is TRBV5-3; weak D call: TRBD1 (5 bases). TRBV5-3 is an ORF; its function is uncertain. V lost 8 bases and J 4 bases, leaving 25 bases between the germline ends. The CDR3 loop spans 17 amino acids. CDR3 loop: CASTSYRPGRGGNTIYF. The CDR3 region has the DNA TGTGCCAGCACCTCGTACCGGCCAGGGAGGGGAGGAAACACCATATATTTT.

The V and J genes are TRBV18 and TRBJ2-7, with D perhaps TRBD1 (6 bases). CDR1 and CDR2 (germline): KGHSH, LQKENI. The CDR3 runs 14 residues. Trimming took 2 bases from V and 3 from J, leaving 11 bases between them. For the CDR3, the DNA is TGTGCCAGCTCACCATCAGGGGCCTTCTACGAGCAGTACTTC. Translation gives CASSPSGAFYEQYF.

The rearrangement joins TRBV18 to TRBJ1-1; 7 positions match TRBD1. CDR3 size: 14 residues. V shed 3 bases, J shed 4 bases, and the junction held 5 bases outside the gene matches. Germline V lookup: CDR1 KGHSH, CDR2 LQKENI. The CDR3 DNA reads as TGTGCCAGCTCACCTTCTTACAGGGGCACTGAAGCTTTCTTT. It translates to CASSPSYRGTEAFF.

As DNA, the CDR3 is TGTGCCAGCAGCCCTTTACAGGGGGTGAACAATGAGCAGTTCTTC. Protein: CASSPLQGVNNEQFF. The genes are TRBV14 and TRBJ2-1; 8 bases agree with TRBD1. Germline CDR1 is SGHDN and CDR2 is FVKESK. J lost 5 bases, V lost 4 bases, and 7 bases had no gene match. The CDR3 spans 15 residues.

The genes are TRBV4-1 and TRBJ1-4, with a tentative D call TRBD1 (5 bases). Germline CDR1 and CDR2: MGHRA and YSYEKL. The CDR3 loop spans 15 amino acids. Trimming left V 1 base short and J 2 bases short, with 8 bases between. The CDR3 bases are TGCGCCAGCAGCCAAGTGGGGGGGACTAATGAAAAACTGTTTTTT. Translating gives CASSQVGGTNEKLFF.

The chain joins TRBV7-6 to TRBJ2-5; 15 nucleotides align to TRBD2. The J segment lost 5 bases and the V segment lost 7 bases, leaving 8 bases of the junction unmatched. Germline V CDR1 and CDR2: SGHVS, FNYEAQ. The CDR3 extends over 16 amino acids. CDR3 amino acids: CASTRTSGRADETQYF. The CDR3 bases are TGTGCCAGCACCCGGACTAGCGGGAGGGCCGATGAGACCCAGTACTTC.

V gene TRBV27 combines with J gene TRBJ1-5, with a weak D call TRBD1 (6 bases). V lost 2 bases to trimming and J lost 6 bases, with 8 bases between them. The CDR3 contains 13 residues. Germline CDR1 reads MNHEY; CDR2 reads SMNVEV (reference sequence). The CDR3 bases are TGTGCCAGCAGTTTACAGGGGAGTCAGCCCCAGCATTTT. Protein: CASSLQGSQPQHF.

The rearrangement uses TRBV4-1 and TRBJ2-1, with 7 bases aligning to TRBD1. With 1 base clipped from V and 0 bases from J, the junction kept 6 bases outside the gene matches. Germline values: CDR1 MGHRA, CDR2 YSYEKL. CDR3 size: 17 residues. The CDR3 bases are TGCGCCAGCAGCCAAGGTAGGGGACAGAGCTCCTACAATGAGCAGTTCTTC. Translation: CASSQGRGQSSYNEQFF.

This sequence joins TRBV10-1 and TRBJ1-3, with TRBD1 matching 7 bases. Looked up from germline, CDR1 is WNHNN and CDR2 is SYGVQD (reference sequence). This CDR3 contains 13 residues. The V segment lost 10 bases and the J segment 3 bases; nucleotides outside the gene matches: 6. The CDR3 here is CATSTGNGNTIYF. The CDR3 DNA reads TGCGCCACCTCGACAGGGAATGGAAACACCATATATTTT.

CDR3: CASSPSGHSYEQYF. The CDR3 nucleotides read TGTGCCAGCAGCCCTAGCGGGCACTCCTACGAGCAGTACTTC. The chain has TRBV6-5 and TRBJ2-7, with TRBD2 identical over 8 bases. Trimming removed 6 bases from V and 0 bases from J; junction bases left unmatched: 4. The CDR3 runs to 14 residues. The V gene's germline CDR1 is MNHEY and CDR2 SVGAGI.

CDR3 bases: TGTGCCAGCAGCTTAAATTGGGCTAGCGGAAACAATGAGCAGTTCTTC. It translates to CASSLNWASGNNEQFF. The chain is built from TRBV7-9 and TRBJ2-1, with 7 bases matching TRBD2. J lost 5 bases, V lost 2 bases, and 9 bases had no gene match. Germline V lookup: CDR1 SEHNR, CDR2 FQNEAQ (reference sequence). This CDR3 is built from 16 residues.

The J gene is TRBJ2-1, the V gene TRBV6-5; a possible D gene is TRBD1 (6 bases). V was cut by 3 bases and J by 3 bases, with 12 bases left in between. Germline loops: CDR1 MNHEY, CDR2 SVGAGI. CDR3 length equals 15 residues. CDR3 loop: CASSYRPGVYNEQFF. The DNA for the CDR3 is TGTGCCAGCAGTTATCGGCCAGGGGTCTACAATGAGCAGTTCTTC.

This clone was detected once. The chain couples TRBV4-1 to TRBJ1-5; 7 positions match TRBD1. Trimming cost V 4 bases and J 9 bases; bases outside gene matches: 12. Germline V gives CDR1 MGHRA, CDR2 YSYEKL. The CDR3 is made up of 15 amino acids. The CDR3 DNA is TGCGCCAGCAGCCCCGGGGACAGATCCTTTACGCCCCAGCATTTT. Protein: CASSPGDRSFTPQHF.

The CDR3 region is CASSATPGGRQETQYF. In DNA form, the CDR3 reads TGTGCCAGCAGCGCCACCCCGGGAGGGAGGCAAGAGACCCAGTACTTC. This chain connects TRBV28 to TRBJ2-5, with 8 nucleotides matching TRBD2. The CDR3 covers 16 residues. V shed 6 bases, J shed 2 bases, and the junction held 11 bases outside the gene matches. Germline loops: CDR1 MDHEN, CDR2 SYDVKM.

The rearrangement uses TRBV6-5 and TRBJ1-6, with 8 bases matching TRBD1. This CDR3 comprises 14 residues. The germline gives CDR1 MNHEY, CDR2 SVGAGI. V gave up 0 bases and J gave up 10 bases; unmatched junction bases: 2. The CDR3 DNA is TGTGCCAGCAGTTACTCGGGACAGGACTCACCCCTCCACTTT. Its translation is CASSYSGQDSPLHF.

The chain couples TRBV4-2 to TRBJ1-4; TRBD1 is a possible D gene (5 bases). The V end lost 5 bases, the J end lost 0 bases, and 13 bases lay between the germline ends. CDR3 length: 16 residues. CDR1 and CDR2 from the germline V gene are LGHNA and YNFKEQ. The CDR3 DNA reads TGTGCCAGCAGCTGGACCACAGGAGCAACTAATGAAAAACTGTTTTTT. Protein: CASSWTTGATNEKLFF.

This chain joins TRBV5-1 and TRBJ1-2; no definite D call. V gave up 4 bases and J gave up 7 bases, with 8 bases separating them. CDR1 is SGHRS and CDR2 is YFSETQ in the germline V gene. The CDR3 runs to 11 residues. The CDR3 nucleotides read TGCGCCAGCAGCGGTGTCGGTGGCTACACCTTC. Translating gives CASSGVGGYTF.

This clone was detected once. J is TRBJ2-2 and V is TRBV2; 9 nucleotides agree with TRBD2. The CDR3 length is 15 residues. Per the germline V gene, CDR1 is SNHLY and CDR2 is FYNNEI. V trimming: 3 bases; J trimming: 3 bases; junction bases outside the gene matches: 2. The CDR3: CASSDAGGDTGELFF. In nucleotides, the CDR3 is TGTGCCAGCAGTGATGCGGGGGGGGACACCGGGGAGCTGTTTTTT.